This T cell receptor (beta chain) was observed in a study of blood T cell repertoires in COVID-19. The overall study: Specimens from acute and convalescent COVID-19 originated in the United States, Italy and Spain.

Original handling: Reference gene primer amplification gave estimated nucleated cell counts. The method was immunoSEQ multiplex PCR; TCRdb's version includes in-frame clones alone and lacks a portion of them. The DNA was the basis for D and trimming; V, J and clone size are from that table. The sample consists of 200,000 to 250,000 clones, more than 85% of them appearing once. Symptom resolution, clearance, or two negative PCRs marked donors in Cohort 3 as recovered. The CDR3 contains 17 residues. Sequencing was done on a sample of PBMCs or T cells enriched from blood (not recorded which). This TCR was sampled from a woman between 50 and 59 years old who had recovered from COVID-19. The chain combines TRBV1 with TRBJ2-3; TRBD1 was called by the table and not checked on the DNA. TRBV1 is reported as a pseudogene. The CDR3 is CTSSQPRGQGSTDTQYF. The CDR3 nucleotides are TGCACCAGCAGCCAACCCCGGGGACAGGGGAGCACAGATACGCAGTATTTT.